The sequence of this T cell receptor beta chain was determined in a study of blood T cell repertoires in COVID-19. Generated by immunoSEQ multiplex PCR, the TCRdb table keeps only in-frame clones and is missing some. The sample carries fewer than 65,000 clones, about 90% recorded once. The specimen sequenced was peripheral blood. The source is a woman in her sixties with active or convalescent COVID-19.

CDR3 in amino acids: CATTTGVTEAFF. CDR3 in DNA: TGTGCCACCACGACAGGGGTCACTGAAGCTTTCTTT. This sequence joins TRBV19 and TRBJ1-1; 8 bases agree with TRBD1. This CDR3 region has 12 residues. After removal of 10 bases from V and 4 bases from J, the junction contained 5 bases not matched to a gene. Germline loops: CDR1 LNHDA, CDR2 SQIVND (reference sequence).